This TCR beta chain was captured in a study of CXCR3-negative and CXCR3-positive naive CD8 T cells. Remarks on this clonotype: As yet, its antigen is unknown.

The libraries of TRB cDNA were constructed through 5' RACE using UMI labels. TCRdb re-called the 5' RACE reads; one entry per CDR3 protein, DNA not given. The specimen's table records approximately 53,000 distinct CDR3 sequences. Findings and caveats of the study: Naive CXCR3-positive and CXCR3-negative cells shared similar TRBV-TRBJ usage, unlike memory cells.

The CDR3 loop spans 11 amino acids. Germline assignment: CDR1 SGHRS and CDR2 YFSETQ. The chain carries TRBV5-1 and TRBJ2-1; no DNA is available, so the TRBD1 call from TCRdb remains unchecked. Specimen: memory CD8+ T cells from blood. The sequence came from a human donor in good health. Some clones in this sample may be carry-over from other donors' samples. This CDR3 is CASSPGTEQFF.